The rows below give T cell receptor beta chains drawn from one sample of a study of T cells in Graves' hyperthyroidism and ophthalmopathy. From the multiplex PCR reads, TCRdb called clonotypes with MiXCR, one entry per CDR3 protein. The sample records 600,000 to 650,000 distinct CDR3 sequences, 20% to 25% being singletons. Sequenced sample: blood. The receptors originated from a man aged 25 to 40 with Graves' ophthalmopathy. CDR3s include the opening cysteine and the closing phenylalanine or tryptophan. The order of the fields is D gene, V gene, clone size, J gene, CDR3 DNA, CDR3 protein. A D gene is named only where the DNA matches it firmly. Size is omitted from some rows. Given values are once, few, many or a class for expanded clones.

d_gene: NA; v_gene: TRBV19; abundance: NA; j_gene: TRBJ2-1; CDR3nt: TGTGCCAGTAGTATCCTAGCAGGATACAATGAGCAGTTCTTC; CDR3aa: CASSILAGYNEQFF
d_gene: NA; v_gene: TRBV9; abundance: NA; j_gene: TRBJ1-3; CDR3nt: TGTGCCAGCAGCTATGAACAATCTGGAAACACCATATATTTT; CDR3aa: CASSYEQSGNTIYF
d_gene: NA; v_gene: TRBV20-1; abundance: NA; j_gene: TRBJ2-1; CDR3nt: TGCAGTGCTAGGGACAGCTCGAACTACAATGAGCAGTTCTTC; CDR3aa: CSARDSSNYNEQFF
d_gene: NA; v_gene: TRBV3-1; abundance: once; j_gene: TRBJ2-6; CDR3nt: TGTGCCAGCAGCCAAGATGGATCGGGGTTCACTGGGGCCAACGTCCTGACTTTC; CDR3aa: CASSQDGSGFTGANVLTF
d_gene: NA; v_gene: TRBV14; abundance: few; j_gene: TRBJ1-2; CDR3nt: TGTGCCAGCAGCCAAAACAGCTATGGCTACACCTTC; CDR3aa: CASSQNSYGYTF
d_gene: NA; v_gene: TRBV11-1; abundance: NA; j_gene: TRBJ2-1; CDR3nt: TGTGCCAGCAGCTTACCCGGACAAATCGGCCACAATGAGCAGTTCTTC; CDR3aa: CASSLPGQIGHNEQFF
d_gene: TRBD2; v_gene: TRBV6-1; abundance: few; j_gene: TRBJ2-3; CDR3nt: TGTGCCAGCAGGGCGTGGACTAGCGGGATAAATACGCAGTATTTT; CDR3aa: CASRAWTSGINTQYF
d_gene: NA; v_gene: TRBV7-2; abundance: few; j_gene: TRBJ1-3; CDR3nt: TGTGCCAGCGGGGAGGCAGCGTCAAGGGGAAACACCATATATTTT; CDR3aa: CASGEAASRGNTIYF
d_gene: TRBD1; v_gene: TRBV5-6; abundance: NA; j_gene: TRBJ2-7; CDR3nt: TGTGCCAGCAACTTGACAGGGCAGTACGAGCAGTACTTC; CDR3aa: CASNLTGQYEQYF
d_gene: NA; v_gene: TRBV6-1; abundance: NA; j_gene: TRBJ2-7; CDR3nt: TGTGCCAGCAGACCTTTGGTCGAGGACGAGCAGTACTTC; CDR3aa: CASRPLVEDEQYF
d_gene: TRBD2; v_gene: TRBV6-1; abundance: NA; j_gene: TRBJ2-1; CDR3nt: TGTGCCAGCAGTGTCCTAGCGGAGTTCGATGAGCAGTTCTTC; CDR3aa: CASSVLAEFDEQFF
d_gene: TRBD1; v_gene: TRBV7-2; abundance: NA; j_gene: TRBJ2-4; CDR3nt: TGTGCCAGCAGCCCCGGACAGGGCCGGGACATTCAGTACTTC; CDR3aa: CASSPGQGRDIQYF
d_gene: NA; v_gene: TRBV6-1; abundance: few; j_gene: TRBJ2-1; CDR3nt: TGTGCCAGTGGAGGGACGATAGAGCAGTTCTTC; CDR3aa: CASGGTIEQFF
d_gene: TRBD1; v_gene: TRBV27; abundance: NA; j_gene: TRBJ2-2; CDR3nt: TGTGCCAGCAGTTTACGGACAGGGGGCAACACCGGGGAGCTGTTTTTT; CDR3aa: CASSLRTGGNTGELFF
d_gene: NA; v_gene: TRBV5-8; abundance: few; j_gene: TRBJ2-1; CDR3nt: TGTGCCAGCAGCTTTAACAGGGGGGGCGATGAGCAGTTCTTC; CDR3aa: CASSFNRGGDEQFF
d_gene: NA; v_gene: TRBV6-1; abundance: many; j_gene: TRBJ1-5; CDR3nt: TGTGCCAGCAGTGATCTGGGGATCTTTACCGCATCCAATCAGCCCCAGCATTTT; CDR3aa: CASSDLGIFTASNQPQHF
d_gene: NA; v_gene: TRBV11-2; abundance: many; j_gene: TRBJ2-7; CDR3nt: TGTGCCAGCAGCTTCCGGGACTTAAGCTCCTACGAGCAGTACTTC; CDR3aa: CASSFRDLSSYEQYF
d_gene: NA; v_gene: TRBV10-1; abundance: NA; j_gene: TRBJ2-3; CDR3nt: TGCGCCAGCAGTGAGACGGGAGATTACACAGATACGCAGTATTTT; CDR3aa: CASSETGDYTDTQYF
d_gene: TRBD2; v_gene: TRBV20-1; abundance: NA; j_gene: TRBJ2-1; CDR3nt: TGCAGTGCTATAACTAGCGGGAGGAACTACAATGAGCAGTTCTTC; CDR3aa: CSAITSGRNYNEQFF
d_gene: NA; v_gene: TRBV6-1; abundance: many; j_gene: TRBJ1-2; CDR3nt: TGTGCCAGCATGGCAGAGCTTTCGGTCTCCGGCTACACCTTC; CDR3aa: CASMAELSVSGYTF
d_gene: NA; v_gene: TRBV5-1; abundance: many; j_gene: TRBJ2-3; CDR3nt: TGCGCCAGCAGCCCTAGGCCCCGGGATACGCAGTATTTT; CDR3aa: CASSPRPRDTQYF
d_gene: TRBD1; v_gene: TRBV18; abundance: NA; j_gene: TRBJ2-5; CDR3nt: TGTGCCAGCTCACCACTCCGGGACAGGCAAGAGACCCAGTACTTC; CDR3aa: CASSPLRDRQETQYF
d_gene: NA; v_gene: TRBV11-1; abundance: few; j_gene: TRBJ2-7; CDR3nt: TGTGCCAGCAGCCGGGACGGTGAATACGAGCAGTACTTC; CDR3aa: CASSRDGEYEQYF
d_gene: NA; v_gene: TRBV11-2; abundance: NA; j_gene: TRBJ2-7; CDR3nt: TGTGCCAGCAGCTTTAGTCTAGCCGCCTCCTACGAGCAGTACTTC; CDR3aa: CASSFSLAASYEQYF
d_gene: TRBD1; v_gene: TRBV20-1; abundance: few; j_gene: TRBJ1-2; CDR3nt: TGCAGTGGAGGACAGGGGAACTATGGCTACACCTTC; CDR3aa: CSGGQGNYGYTF
d_gene: NA; v_gene: TRBV28; abundance: many; j_gene: TRBJ1-5; CDR3nt: TGTGCCAGCAGTCGGGACCCCAATCAGCCCCAGCATTTT; CDR3aa: CASSRDPNQPQHF
d_gene: NA; v_gene: TRBV5-4; abundance: few; j_gene: TRBJ2-2; CDR3nt: TGTGCCAGCAGCTTGTTCGGCAGAGGAATGAACACCGGGGAGCTGTTTTTT; CDR3aa: CASSLFGRGMNTGELFF
d_gene: NA; v_gene: TRBV18; abundance: few; j_gene: TRBJ2-7; CDR3nt: TGTGCCAGCTCACGAACGGGACTCGCCTACGAGCAGTACTTC; CDR3aa: CASSRTGLAYEQYF
d_gene: NA; v_gene: TRBV28; abundance: many; j_gene: TRBJ1-2; CDR3nt: TGTGCCAGCAGTTCAGGGGTCTGGAGAGAGGTGTATGGCTACACCTTC; CDR3aa: CASSSGVWREVYGYTF
d_gene: TRBD2; v_gene: TRBV24-1; abundance: NA; j_gene: TRBJ2-2; CDR3nt: TGTGCCACCAGTGACCCACCGGGGGGACCGAACACCGGGGAGCTGTTTTTT; CDR3aa: CATSDPPGGPNTGELFF
d_gene: NA; v_gene: TRBV18; abundance: many; j_gene: TRBJ2-1; CDR3nt: TGTGCCAGCTCACCAGGGCTGAATGAGCAGTTCTTC; CDR3aa: CASSPGLNEQFF
d_gene: TRBD2; v_gene: TRBV6-1; abundance: NA; j_gene: TRBJ2-2; CDR3nt: TGTGCCAGCAGCCGCCGGGGCAGCGGGACTAACACCGGGGAGCTGTTTTTT; CDR3aa: CASSRRGSGTNTGELFF
d_gene: TRBD2; v_gene: TRBV11-2; abundance: NA; j_gene: TRBJ2-3; CDR3nt: TGTGCCAGCAGCTCCCGACTAGCGGGAGGATGGCGTGGAGATACGCAGTATTTT; CDR3aa: CASSSRLAGGWRGDTQYF
d_gene: NA; v_gene: TRBV12-5; abundance: few; j_gene: TRBJ2-2; CDR3nt: TGTGCTAGTGGTACGTCGAACACCGGGGAGCTGTTTTTT; CDR3aa: CASGTSNTGELFF
d_gene: TRBD2; v_gene: TRBV12-3/TRBV12-4; abundance: many; j_gene: TRBJ2-3; CDR3nt: TGTGCCAGCAGCCTACGGTTAGCGGGAGAGACAGATACGCAGTATTTT; CDR3aa: CASSLRLAGETDTQYF
d_gene: NA; v_gene: TRBV5-1; abundance: NA; j_gene: TRBJ2-6; CDR3nt: TGCGCCAGCAGCCAAGAGCCAATACCCGCCTCTGGGGCCAACGTCCTGACTTTC; CDR3aa: CASSQEPIPASGANVLTF
d_gene: TRBD2; v_gene: TRBV30; abundance: NA; j_gene: TRBJ2-1; CDR3nt: TGTGCCTGGAGTCCGAGCGGGGGGCGTCCTGAGCAGTTCTTC; CDR3aa: CAWSPSGGRPEQFF
d_gene: NA; v_gene: TRBV5-6; abundance: few; j_gene: TRBJ2-7; CDR3nt: TGTGCCAGCAGCTTGGGGGACAAGGAGTTGGTTGAGCAGTACTTC; CDR3aa: CASSLGDKELVEQYF
d_gene: NA; v_gene: TRBV28; abundance: few; j_gene: TRBJ2-7; CDR3nt: TGTGCCAGCTGTCTGGTTGTGGGAATCTACGAGCAGTACTTC; CDR3aa: CASCLVVGIYEQYF
d_gene: TRBD1; v_gene: TRBV12-3/TRBV12-4; abundance: few; j_gene: TRBJ2-7; CDR3nt: TGTGCCAGTGCAGGGGGCTCCAACCTCGAGCAGTACTTC; CDR3aa: CASAGGSNLEQYF
d_gene: TRBD1; v_gene: TRBV11-2; abundance: many; j_gene: TRBJ1-1; CDR3nt: TGTGCCAGCAGCGCGAGACAGGGTATGAACACTGAAGCTTTCTTT; CDR3aa: CASSARQGMNTEAFF
d_gene: TRBD1; v_gene: TRBV28; abundance: NA; j_gene: TRBJ1-3; CDR3nt: TGTGCCAGCAGTATCGGCGGACAGGCTGGAAACACCATATATTTT; CDR3aa: CASSIGGQAGNTIYF
d_gene: NA; v_gene: TRBV20-1; abundance: NA; j_gene: TRBJ2-7; CDR3nt: TGCAGTGCTAGAGATTTGGGCTCCTACGAGCAGTACTTC; CDR3aa: CSARDLGSYEQYF
d_gene: TRBD2; v_gene: TRBV5-4; abundance: few; j_gene: TRBJ2-1; CDR3nt: TGTGCCAGCAGCTTTAGGCTTGGTAGCGGGAGACCGAATGAGCAGTTCTTC; CDR3aa: CASSFRLGSGRPNEQFF
d_gene: TRBD2; v_gene: TRBV28; abundance: NA; j_gene: TRBJ2-7; CDR3nt: TGTGCCAGCAGTTTAATCTCTAGCGGCTCCTACGAGCAGTACTTC; CDR3aa: CASSLISSGSYEQYF
d_gene: TRBD1; v_gene: TRBV12-3/TRBV12-4; abundance: many; j_gene: TRBJ1-4; CDR3nt: TGTGCCAGCAGTCCGACAGGGGACAATGAAAAACTGTTTTTT; CDR3aa: CASSPTGDNEKLFF
d_gene: NA; v_gene: TRBV11-2; abundance: once; j_gene: TRBJ1-1; CDR3nt: TGTGCCAGCAGCTCAAGACAGGCCATCCTCCCCACTGAAGCTTTCTTT; CDR3aa: CASSSRQAILPTEAFF
d_gene: TRBD1; v_gene: TRBV27; abundance: NA; j_gene: TRBJ1-2; CDR3nt: TGTGCCAGCAGTCGATGGGTTGCGGACAGGGGAGGCTACACCTTC; CDR3aa: CASSRWVADRGGYTF
d_gene: NA; v_gene: TRBV6-9; abundance: NA; j_gene: TRBJ2-1; CDR3nt: TGTGCCAGCAGTTCGTATGCGGGGAGTGTTAATGAGCAGTTCTTC; CDR3aa: CASSSYAGSVNEQFF
d_gene: NA; v_gene: TRBV27; abundance: many; j_gene: TRBJ1-1; CDR3nt: TGTGCCAGTTTGGGGCCGAGCACTGAAGCTTTCTTT; CDR3aa: CASLGPSTEAFF
d_gene: TRBD2; v_gene: TRBV11-2; abundance: many; j_gene: TRBJ2-7; CDR3nt: TGTGCCAGCAGCTTAGTTCCAGCGGGGAGGGGCGAGCAGTACTTC; CDR3aa: CASSLVPAGRGEQYF
d_gene: TRBD2; v_gene: TRBV28; abundance: many; j_gene: TRBJ2-7; CDR3nt: TGTGCCAGCAGTTCTGGGACTAGCGGGAGAGAAGAGCAGTACTTC; CDR3aa: CASSSGTSGREEQYF
d_gene: NA; v_gene: TRBV12-3/TRBV12-4; abundance: NA; j_gene: TRBJ2-5; CDR3nt: TGTGCCAGCACCAAGGCGGGGGCAATGGAGACCCAGTACTTC; CDR3aa: CASTKAGAMETQYF